Listed below are T cell receptor beta chains from one sample, sequenced in a study of blood T cell repertoires in COVID-19. Some clones are missing from TCRdb's copy, which holds only in-frame ones; the method was immunoSEQ multiplex PCR. The sample contains around 470,000 clones, 90% of which appear only once. The sequenced material came from PBMCs or T cells enriched from blood (not recorded which). These TCRs come from a man younger than 35 who had recovered from COVID-19. CDR3s include the opening cysteine and the closing phenylalanine or tryptophan. D genes are given only for firm matches. Not every row has a clone size; where given, it reads once, few, many or a size class.

V	J	size	D	DNA	CDR3
TRBV5-5	TRBJ1-3	NA	NA	TGTGCCAGCAGCTTGGCTATCTCTGGAAACACCATATATTTT	CASSLAISGNTIYF
TRBV5-6	TRBJ2-7	once	TRBD1	TGTGCCAGCAGCTTTATTGGACAGGGGGCCGCAGGGAAGCAGTACTTC	CASSFIGQGAAGKQYF
TRBV10-3	TRBJ1-5	NA	NA	TGTGCCATCAGTGAAAATCCGCTTATGACAAATCAGCCCCAGCATTTT	CAISENPLMTNQPQHF
TRBV19	TRBJ1-2	NA	NA	TGTGCCAGTAGTATCCGAGACAGATCTTTCTATGGCTACACCTTC	CASSIRDRSFYGYTF
TRBV10-3	TRBJ2-2	NA	NA	TGTGCCATCAGTGTGTCCGGAGCGGGTGAAACCGGGGAGCTGTTTTTT	CAISVSGAGETGELFF
TRBV4-1	TRBJ2-1	NA	TRBD2	TGCGCCAGCAGTTCTCTTCCAGCGGGAGTTTTCAATGAGCAGTTCTTC	CASSSLPAGVFNEQFF
TRBV3-1/TRBV3-2	TRBJ1-2	NA	TRBD1	TGTGCCAGCAGCCAACGGGACAGGCCTTCTGGCTACACCTTC	CASSQRDRPSGYTF
TRBV19	TRBJ1-6	NA	TRBD1	TGTGCCAGTAGGGGACAGGGCGGGTATAATTCACCCCTCCACTTT	CASRGQGGYNSPLHF
TRBV9	TRBJ1-2	NA	NA	TGTGCCAGCAGCCCCCCTCCCCTCAACTATGGCTACACCTTC	CASSPPPLNYGYTF
TRBV27	TRBJ2-3	NA	TRBD1	TGTGCCAGCAGTTTAAGACCGGGACAGGAGTTACCAAACCCTAGCACAGATACGCAGTATTTT	CASSLRPGQELPNPSTDTQYF
TRBV18	TRBJ2-5	NA	NA	TGTGCCAGCAGTACTAGAAGGGATGAGACCCAGTACTTC	CASSTRRDETQYF
TRBV18	TRBJ1-1	NA	TRBD1	TGTGCCAGCTCCTTAGGACAGGGGAGTAACACTGAAGCTTTCTTT	CASSLGQGSNTEAFF
TRBV7-2	TRBJ1-1	NA	NA	TGTGCCAGCAGCTTAGCGTCTGTGCAGGGCCAAGCTTTCTTT	CASSLASVQGQAFF
TRBV12-3/TRBV12-4	TRBJ2-1	NA	NA	TGTGCCAGCATGACACAGGGGGGGAATGAGCAGTTCTTC	CASMTQGGNEQFF
TRBV7-7	TRBJ2-5	NA	NA	TGTGCCAGCAGCTCCACGGGGGAGACCCAGTACTTC	CASSSTGETQYF
TRBV27	TRBJ2-7	NA	NA	TGTGCCAGCAGTGCAACAGGGTCCCCCTGGGACGAGCAGTACTTC	CASSATGSPWDEQYF
TRBV30	TRBJ2-2	NA	TRBD2	TGTGCCGTAACGCGGGAGGGTCACACCGGGGAGCTGTTTTTT	CAVTREGHTGELFF
TRBV4-1	TRBJ1-2	NA	NA	TGCGCCAGCAGCCAAGCTTTGGGGGGAGGCGGCTACACCTTC	CASSQALGGGGYTF
TRBV2	TRBJ1-5	NA	TRBD1	TGTGCCAGCAACCCGACAGGGGTGAGTCAGCCCCAGCATTTT	CASNPTGVSQPQHF
TRBV18	TRBJ1-2	NA	NA	TGTGCCAGCTCACCGGGGGGTTTGCGCGGCTACACCTTC	CASSPGGLRGYTF
TRBV28	TRBJ1-1	NA	TRBD1	TGTGCCAGCAGTTTGACAGGGCTAATGAACACTGAAGCTTTCTTT	CASSLTGLMNTEAFF
TRBV2	TRBJ1-2	NA	NA	TGTGCCAGCACGGAGCTCTGGGGCTACACCTTC	CASTELWGYTF
TRBV5-1	TRBJ2-2	NA	NA	TGCGCCAGCAGCAGGCGGGGGAACACCGGGGAGCTGTTTTTT	CASSRRGNTGELFF
TRBV11-2	TRBJ1-1	NA	NA	TGTGCCAGCAGCTTAGATAGGGCAGGGGCAGAAGCTTTCTTT	CASSLDRAGAEAFF
TRBV27	TRBJ2-7	once	NA	TGTGCCAGCAGTTCGACTAGTCGGGCCGAGCAGTACTTC	CASSSTSRAEQYF
TRBV11-3	TRBJ2-5	NA	TRBD1	TGTGCCAGCAGCTTAGAGGGCAGGGGGCCGATGGAGACCCAGTACTTC	CASSLEGRGPMETQYF
TRBV6-1	TRBJ2-5	NA	TRBD1	TGTGCCAGCAGTGAGAAGACAGGGGGTAATGTGCAGACCCAGTACTTC	CASSEKTGGNVQTQYF
TRBV11-3	TRBJ2-5	NA	NA	TGTGCCAGCAGCTTGGAGGGACTGGGGACCCAGTACTTC	CASSLEGLGTQYF
TRBV4-2	TRBJ1-1	few	TRBD1	TGTGCCAGCAGAGGGACAGGTGTTCAAGGTACTGAAGCTTTCTTT	CASRGTGVQGTEAFF